Each of the 5 T cell receptor beta chains below was sequenced from the same sample in a study of T cell responses to AZD1222 COVID-19 vaccine. Sequencing was performed with immunoSEQ multiplex PCR; in TCRdb, only in-frame clones are kept and a portion is missing. The table records some 160,000 clones, around 92% of them present only once. The sample consisted of peripheral blood, taken on day 0 of AZD1222 vaccination. These receptor sequences come from an adult in good health.

This rearrangement joins TRBV6-5 to TRBJ2-5; a weak D match, TRBD1 (6 bases). With 7 bases removed from V and 3 bases from J, the gap between germline ends came to 15 bases. This CDR3 contains 14 residues. CDR1 and CDR2 (germline): MNHEY, SVGAGI. CDR3 region: CASILQTGEETQYF. The CDR3, as DNA: TGTGCCAGCATTCTTCAGACAGGAGAAGAGACCCAGTACTTC.

The gene calls are TRBV7-9 and TRBJ1-2; 9 nucleotides agree with TRBD1. CDR1 and CDR2 (germline): SEHNR, FQNEAQ (reference sequence). CDR3 length: 14 residues. Unmatched junction bases numbered 8, after V lost 5 bases and J lost 7 bases. In nucleotides, the CDR3 is TGTGCCAGCAGCCTTCCGGGACAGGGCGGTGGCTACACCTTC. It specifies CASSLPGQGGGYTF.

This chain joins TRBV2 and TRBJ1-2; 10 positions agree with TRBD1. This CDR3 contains 15 residues. The V gene's germline CDR1 is SNHLY and CDR2 FYNNEI. V lost 6 bases and J lost 3; bases outside the gene matches: 7. DNA of the CDR3: TGTGCCAGCAGGGGACAGGGGCTCCCGCACTATGGCTACACCTTC. Encoded protein: CASRGQGLPHYGYTF.

The chain has TRBV29-1 and TRBJ2-7, with D unclear. V was trimmed by 6 bases and J by 0 bases, leaving 15 bases between them. From germline, CDR1 is SQVTM and CDR2 ANQGSEA. This CDR3 is 14 amino acids long. DNA of the CDR3: TGCAGCGTGAGTGGACGGATGAGCTCCTACGAGCAGTACTTC. This translates into CSVSGRMSSYEQYF.

The CDR3 region has the DNA TGCGCCAGCAGCCCGCGGGGACAGCCGAATGAAAAACTGTTTTTT. Its translation: CASSPRGQPNEKLFF. V is TRBV5-1 and J is TRBJ1-4; 7 bases map to TRBD1. This CDR3 contains 15 residues. CDR1 is SGHRS and CDR2 is YFSETQ in the germline V gene. With 4 bases clipped from V and 5 bases from J, the junction kept 8 bases outside the gene matches.